A single sample gave rise to the 27 T cell receptor beta chains below, sequenced in a study of regulatory T cells in long-lasting Graves disease (dated by TCRdb to about 2021). Receptor libraries were prepared by multiplex PCR. The sequencer was an Illumina HiSeq 4000. CDR3 regions were amplified by Arm-PCR with iRepertoire HTBI primers to construct TCR beta libraries. The public reads were quality trimmed at Q25 with fastp and then assembled into clones with MiXCR by TCRdb, keeping productive beta chains. When rows share a CDR3 protein, they turn into one entry using the most common DNA and genes. The sample table records about 200,000 distinct CDR3 sequences; 15% to 20% of these occur just once. The ten largest clones capture more than 20% of the sample. Explained via the paper, the time point label denotes: newly diagnosed GD, antithyroid drugs for less than 3 months. For both TCR sequencing and RNA sequencing, RNA was extracted from PBMCs using TRIzol.

Sequencing used peripheral blood mononuclear cells (PBMCs), obtained at new diagnosis, from a patient treated with antithyroid drugs. Receptors originate from a female donor with Graves disease.

This clonotype was counted many times. V is TRBV6-5 and J is TRBJ2-7, with TRBD2 matching 9 bases. The germline gives CDR1 MNHEY, CDR2 SVGAGI. CDR3 length equals 18 residues. Trimming cost V 2 bases and J 6 bases; bases outside gene matches: 17. CDR3 sequence reads: CASSYTHAGREGRGEQYF. The CDR3 bases are TGTGCCAGCAGTTACACCCACGCAGGGCGGGAGGGCCGGGGCGAGCAGTACTTC.

The J gene is TRBJ1-2, the V gene TRBV5-4, with D unclear. This CDR3 is built from 14 residues. V was pared by 2 bases and J by 4 bases, with 12 bases between. In germline, CDR1 is SGHNT, CDR2 YYREEE (reference sequence). CDR3 sequence (DNA): TGTGCCAGCAGCTTTCAGAGTCCGGGCTATGGCTACACCTTC. Translation: CASSFQSPGYGYTF.

J is TRBJ2-1 and V is TRBV7-9; 11 nucleotides agree with TRBD1. Germline V lookup: CDR1 SEHNR, CDR2 FQNEAQ (reference sequence). The V segment lost 4 bases and the J segment 7 bases; nucleotides outside the gene matches: 6. This CDR3 is built from 15 residues. CDR3 sequence: CASSSDRGRGNEQFF. CDR3 bases: TGTGCCAGCAGCTCGGACAGGGGGCGCGGTAATGAGCAGTTCTTC.

The V gene is TRBV20-1, the J gene TRBJ2-1, with 9 positions matching TRBD2. This CDR3 region has 17 residues. In germline, CDR1 is DFQATT, CDR2 SNEGSKA (reference sequence). V lost 5 bases and J lost 0; bases outside the gene matches: 11. The chain's CDR3 is CSAGVGSGRRSYNEQFF. The CDR3 DNA is TGCAGTGCTGGAGTGGGGAGCGGGAGGCGCTCCTACAATGAGCAGTTCTTC.

Ten or more counts support this clonotype. The chain carries TRBV27 and TRBJ2-1, with D hard to call. Germline lookup yields CDR1 MNHEY and CDR2 SMNVEV (reference sequence). With 2 bases removed from V and 6 bases from J, the gap between germline ends came to 11 bases. This CDR3 spans 14 amino acids. The CDR3 DNA reads as TGTGCCAGCAGTTTAGTAGGGCTAACCAATGAGCAGTTCTTC. Translated: CASSLVGLTNEQFF.

The rearrangement uses TRBV18 and TRBJ2-2; the D gene is possibly TRBD2 (5 bases). Germline CDR1 KGHSH, CDR2 LQKENI. The V end was cut by 3 bases, the J end by 4 bases, with 15 bases between. The CDR3 is made up of 16 amino acids. The CDR3 nucleotides are TGTGCCAGCTCACCGTTGAGCGGACGGCCCACCGGGGAGCTGTTTTTT. Amino acids: CASSPLSGRPTGELFF.

V and J are TRBV12-3 or TRBV12-4 and TRBJ2-5; 8 bases line up with TRBD1. The V segment lost 3 bases and the J segment 4 bases; nucleotides outside the gene matches: 7. CDR3 length: 15 amino acids. The CDR3: CASSLGGRGLETQYF. As DNA, the CDR3 is TGTGCCAGCAGTTTGGGTGGCAGGGGGCTAGAGACCCAGTACTTC.

This clonotype was recorded only once. This chain connects TRBV20-1 to TRBJ1-6; weak D call: TRBD1 (5 bases). CDR3 length: 14 residues. The germline V and J ends were trimmed by 4 bases and 6 bases, with 13 bases remaining between them. CDR1 DFQATT and CDR2 SNEGSKA come from the germline V gene (reference sequence). The CDR3 is CSATSTGFNSPLHF. Here the CDR3 DNA reads TGCAGTGCTACTTCTACAGGTTTTAATTCACCCCTCCACTTT.

This clonotype came up many times. The chain links TRBV20-1 to TRBJ2-7; the D call may be TRBD1 or TRBD2 (6 bases each). Trimming removed 5 bases from V and 6 bases from J, with 17 bases in between. The length of the CDR3 is 13 residues. Germline values: CDR1 DFQATT, CDR2 SNEGSKA (reference sequence). Written as DNA, the CDR3 is TGCAGTGCTGCGCCTGGGGGGCTACCCGAGCAGTACTTC. Translating gives CSAAPGGLPEQYF.

This clonotype was seen at least ten times. This sequence joins TRBV2 and TRBJ1-2; D might be TRBD1 (5 bases). The V and J ends lost 8 bases and 0 bases respectively, with 7 bases between them. The CDR3 runs to 12 residues. Germline loops: CDR1 SNHLY, CDR2 FYNNEI. Here the CDR3 reads CASGGANYGYTF. DNA for the CDR3: TGTGCCAGCGGGGGAGCTAACTATGGCTACACCTTC.

This clonotype was detected ten times or more. V is TRBV6-1 and J is TRBJ1-2; D possibly corresponds to TRBD1 (5 bases). The CDR3 extends over 15 amino acids. The V and J ends lost 5 bases and 6 bases respectively, with 19 bases between them. Germline loops: CDR1 MNHNS, CDR2 SASEGT. The CDR3 coding sequence is TGTGCCAGCAGTAAATCGGGGCAGCTTGGGGATGGCTACACCTTC. Protein: CASSKSGQLGDGYTF.

This clonotype was observed many times. This chain links TRBV20-1 with TRBJ2-3; 7 bases line up with TRBD2. Germline CDR1 reads DFQATT; CDR2 reads SNEGSKA (reference sequence). V lost 6 bases and J lost 5; bases outside the gene matches: 8. CDR3 length equals 13 residues. CDR3 DNA: TGCAGTGCCCCTCCCGCGGGAGTAGATACGCAGTATTTT. This encodes CSAPPAGVDTQYF.

This chain joins TRBV2 and TRBJ1-1, with 9 bases matching TRBD1. This CDR3 region has 15 residues. Germline V CDR1 and CDR2: SNHLY, FYNNEI. J lost 1 base, V lost 9 bases, and 9 bases had no gene match. The CDR3 spells CASAQGALSNTEAFF. In DNA, the CDR3 is TGTGCCAGTGCACAGGGGGCTTTATCGAACACTGAAGCTTTCTTT.

In DNA, the CDR3 is TGTGCCAGCAGTTACTTGGCTAGCGGGAGGACTGGGGAGCAGTACTTC. This translates into CASSYLASGRTGEQYF. This rearrangement joins TRBV6-2 or TRBV6-3 to TRBJ2-7, with 11 bases fitting TRBD2. This CDR3 has 16 residues. V trimming: 1 base; J trimming: 7 bases; junction bases outside the gene matches: 9. Germline-derived CDR1 and CDR2 are MNHEY and SVGEGT.

This clonotype was seen at least ten times. The J gene is TRBJ2-7, the V gene TRBV12-3 or TRBV12-4, with 10 nucleotides matching TRBD1. The CDR3 has 12 residues. J was trimmed by 6 bases and V by 7 bases; bases with no gene match: 3. The DNA for the CDR3 is TGTGCCAGCAAAGACAGGGGGCCCGAGCAGTACTTC. Its translation is CASKDRGPEQYF.

This clonotype was detected many times. The chain couples TRBV11-2 to TRBJ2-1, with 7 bases matching TRBD1. The CDR3 covers 17 residues. CDR1 is SGHAT and CDR2 is FQNNGV in the germline V gene. The ends lost 5 bases at V and 0 bases at J; junction bases unmatched: 10. The CDR3 reads CASSQRRPGGSYNEQFF. DNA of the CDR3: TGTGCCAGCAGCCAACGGCGCCCAGGGGGCTCCTACAATGAGCAGTTCTTC.

This clonotype appeared many times. The rearrangement links TRBV11-2 to TRBJ2-6; TRBD1 aligns across 9 bases. CDR3 length equals 19 residues. V shed 0 bases and J 0 bases; nucleotides not matched to a gene: 6. Germline V gene data show CDR1 as SGHAT and CDR2 as FQNNGV. CDR3 protein: CASSLERTGASSGANVLTF. In DNA, the CDR3 is TGTGCCAGCAGCTTAGAGCGGACAGGGGCCAGCTCTGGGGCCAACGTCCTGACTTTC.

This clonotype was seen more than once but under ten times. The chain links TRBV5-8 to TRBJ2-5; tentative D call: TRBD2 (7 bases). The V gene's germline CDR1 is SGHTS and CDR2 YDEGEE. Trimming took 3 bases from V and 1 from J, leaving 13 bases between them. This CDR3 is 15 amino acids long. Written as DNA, the CDR3 is TGTGCCAGCAGCTCAGGGGAGGGAATCCAAGAGACCCAGTACTTC. Translation: CASSSGEGIQETQYF. Full variable domain (remainder filled in from reference TRBV5-8 and TRBJ2-5): EAGVTQSPTHLIKTRGQQATLRCSPISGHTSVYWYQQALGLGLQFLLWYDEGEERNRGNFPPRFSGRQFPNYSSELNVNALELEDSALYLCASSSGEGIQETQYFGPGTRLLVL.

The genes are TRBV6-6 and TRBJ1-1, with D unresolved. The CDR3 extends over 15 amino acids. V lost 0 bases and J 1 base, leaving 9 bases between the germline ends. CDR1 and CDR2 from the germline V gene are MNHNY and SVGAGI (reference sequence). CDR3 coding DNA: TGTGCCAGCAGTTACTCGATGCACTGGAACACTGAAGCTTTCTTT. Amino acid sequence: CASSYSMHWNTEAFF.

V gene TRBV10-3 combines with J gene TRBJ2-1; tentative D call: TRBD1 (6 bases). V shed 11 bases and J shed 0 bases, with 20 bases lying between them. This CDR3 has 16 amino acids. CDR1 ENHRY and CDR2 SYGVKD come from the germline V gene. The CDR3 loop reads CAGTLAGPSSYNEQFF. The CDR3 region has the DNA TGTGCCGGGACACTGGCTGGACCGAGCTCCTACAATGAGCAGTTCTTC.

The table lists this clonotype with many counts. The rearrangement links TRBV12-5 to TRBJ2-7; no clear D gene. V was pared by 1 base and J by 0 bases, with 13 bases between. The CDR3 runs to 16 residues. CDR1 and CDR2 from the germline V gene are LGHNT and FRNRAP. CDR3 sequence reads: CASGLDLATPSYEQYF. DNA of the CDR3: TGTGCTAGTGGTTTGGACCTGGCGACACCCTCCTACGAGCAGTACTTC.

This clonotype came up many times. The chain combines TRBV27 with TRBJ1-1; 9 bases are a match to TRBD1. The CDR3 totals 16 residues. CDR1 and CDR2 (germline): MNHEY, SMNVEV (reference sequence). V lost 5 bases to trimming and J lost 0 bases; unmatched junction nucleotides: 7. CDR3 loop: CASSNDRGRVNTEAFF. CDR3 in DNA: TGTGCCAGCAGTAACGACAGGGGGAGGGTGAACACTGAAGCTTTCTTT.

This clonotype was detected many times. The junction and the germline gene differ at one end; a read error may be behind it. The CDR3 DNA is TGTGCCAGCAGCTTGGCCGAATGGACAGGCGCCTTGTCAACTAATGAAAAACTGTTTTTT. It is translated as CASSLAEWTGALSTNEKLFF. The chain combines TRBV5-1 with TRBJ1-4; 7 nucleotides match TRBD1. Germline CDR1 and CDR2: SGHRS and YFSETQ. CDR3 size: 20 residues.

This clonotype was seen many times. This sequence joins TRBV6-1 and TRBJ2-7, with 8 bases identical to TRBD1. Trimming at V came to 2 bases and at J to 4 bases, leaving 4 bases not matched to a gene. This CDR3 region has 14 residues. Germline lookup yields CDR1 MNHNS and CDR2 SASEGT. Here the CDR3 DNA reads TGTGCCAGCAGTGAAACCGGACAGGGTTACGAGCAGTACTTC. Residues: CASSETGQGYEQYF.

The chain is built from TRBV2 and TRBJ1-6; TRBD1 aligns across 9 bases. The CDR3 consists of 16 residues. Germline lookup yields CDR1 SNHLY and CDR2 FYNNEI. The J segment lost 8 bases and the V segment lost 7 bases, leaving 12 bases of the junction unmatched. CDR3 loop: CASNRGLGVADSPLHF. The DNA for the CDR3 is TGTGCCAGCAACAGGGGGCTGGGGGTTGCGGATTCACCCCTCCACTTT.

This clonotype was counted many times. The rearrangement joins TRBV15 to TRBJ2-3, with no clear D. Germline V CDR1 and CDR2: LNHNV, YYDKDF (reference sequence). V was clipped by 1 base and J by 2 bases, with 7 bases between them. There are 14 residues in the CDR3. The CDR3: CATSRVDLTDTQYF. CDR3 nucleotide sequence: TGTGCCACCAGCAGAGTTGATCTCACAGATACGCAGTATTTT.

This clonotype appeared many times. The chain is built from TRBV2 and TRBJ2-2; 8 bases are shared with TRBD1. The CDR3 is 14 residues long. Germline CDR1 is SNHLY and CDR2 is FYNNEI. The DNA of the CDR3 is TGTGCAAGAAGTCAGGGGGCAAGGACCGGGGAGCTGTTTTTT. This codes for CARSQGARTGELFF.